Each of the 32 T cell receptor beta chains below was sequenced from the same sample in a study of vaccination and CD4 T cells after COVID-19. The antigens these receptors bind are not known. Specified time point: late sampling 161 to 241 days after vaccination in a few convalescent patients. Treatment meaning: 10-day PBMC culture with coronavirus spike peptide pools or control peptides (ViraFEST assay). An Oncomine TCR Beta short-read assay was used to sequence the DNA from cultured CD4+ T cells. Each CDR3 protein gets one entry after TCRdb re-called the PCR reads with MiXCR. The sample consists of some 24,000 distinct CDR3 sequences, roughly 33% of them appearing once. The specimen comprised CD4+ T cells from blood, cultured in vitro, sampled about 7 months after SARS-CoV-2 vaccination. These receptors were taken from a human donor who had recovered from COVID-19.

This chain joins TRBV10-3 and TRBJ1-1; 8 bases fit TRBD1. The V and J ends lost 10 bases and 5 bases, in that order; junction bases with no gene match: 6. This CDR3 spans 12 amino acids. Germline loops: CDR1 ENHRY, CDR2 SYGVKD. CDR3 DNA sequence: TGTGCCAGTCTACAGGGGGGAACTGAAGCTTTCTTT. This translates into CASLQGGTEAFF.

Details on this clonotype: A much larger clone sits a single nucleotide away, making a read error possible. The rearrangement uses TRBV15 and TRBJ1-5; D is undetermined. Looked up from germline, CDR1 is LNHNV and CDR2 is YYDKDF (reference sequence). The CDR3 length is 15 residues. The CDR3 is CATGRDLGSYQPQHF. DNA for the CDR3: TGTGCCACCGGCAGAGATCTAGGCAGTTATCAGCCCCAGCATTTT. Full variable domain (outside the CDR3, taken from reference TRBV15 and TRBJ1-5): DAMVIQNPRYQVTQFGKPVTLSCSQTLNHNVMYWYQQKSSQAPKLLFHYYDKDFNNEADTPDNFQSRRPNTSFCFLDIRSPGLGDTAMYLCATGRDLGSYQPQHFGDGTRLSIL.

This clonotype was recorded once. The V gene is TRBV20-1, the J gene TRBJ2-7; 10 bases map to TRBD1. The CDR3 runs 14 residues. Germline V CDR1 and CDR2: DFQATT, SNEGSKA (reference sequence). V gave up 6 bases and J gave up 2 bases; unmatched junction bases: 7. The CDR3: CSARDGTGAYEQYF. CDR3 DNA sequence: TGCAGTGCCCGGGACGGGACAGGGGCCTACGAGCAGTACTTC.

The gene calls are TRBV15 and TRBJ1-2, with D maybe TRBD1 (5 bases). The V end lost 0 bases, the J end lost 5 bases, and 10 bases lay between the germline ends. The CDR3 consists of 14 residues. Germline V gene lookup returns CDR1 LNHNV and CDR2 YYDKDF (reference sequence). The DNA for the CDR3 is TGTGCCACCAGCAGAGACAGGGTAGGGTATGGCTACACCTTC. This gives the protein CATSRDRVGYGYTF. The full variable domain, with the rest looked up from reference TRBV15 and TRBJ1-2, is DAMVIQNPRYQVTQFGKPVTLSCSQTLNHNVMYWYQQKSSQAPKLLFHYYDKDFNNEADTPDNFQSRRPNTSFCFLDIRSPGLGDTAMYLCATSRDRVGYGYTFGSGTRLTVV.

The chain links TRBV28 to TRBJ2-7, with D perhaps TRBD1 (5 bases). Germline values: CDR1 MDHEN, CDR2 SYDVKM. V was cut by 3 bases and J by 3 bases, with 12 bases left in between. This CDR3 is 14 amino acids long. DNA of the CDR3: TGTGCCAGCAGTTTGCGCAGGGTGAGCTACGAGCAGTACTTC. This codes for CASSLRRVSYEQYF.

This clonotype was counted only a few times. V and J are TRBV20-1 and TRBJ2-1; 7 positions match TRBD2. The CDR3 sequence is 14 residues long. The V segment lost 1 base and the J segment 9 bases; nucleotides outside the gene matches: 9. The V gene's germline CDR1 is DFQATT and CDR2 SNEGSKA (reference sequence). CDR3 DNA: TGCAGTGCTAGAGTAGACCAGCGGGATGGTGAGCAGTTCTTC. Amino acid sequence: CSARVDQRDGEQFF.

The chain carries TRBV10-3 and TRBJ1-5; D perhaps matches TRBD1 (5 bases). The V gene's germline CDR1 is ENHRY and CDR2 SYGVKD. The V and J ends lost 2 bases and 7 bases respectively, with 12 bases between them. This CDR3 contains 14 residues. Here the CDR3 reads CAISEGGLNQPQHF. CDR3 DNA: TGTGCCATCAGTGAGGGGGGGTTAAACCAGCCCCAGCATTTT.

This clonotype was found a few times. The genes are TRBV7-3 and TRBJ2-5, with D perhaps matching TRBD1 or TRBD2 (5 bases each). The V end lost 4 bases, the J end lost 0 bases, and 9 bases lay between the germline ends. Germline V lookup: CDR1 SGHTA, CDR2 FQGTGA. This CDR3 comprises 14 residues. CDR3 sequence reads: CASSSLGDQETQYF. The CDR3 nucleotides read TGTGCCAGCAGCTCCTTGGGGGACCAAGAGACCCAGTACTTC. The variable domain in full, with the rest retrieved from reference TRBV7-3 and TRBJ2-5, is GAGVSQTPSNKVTEKGKYVELRCDPISGHTALYWYRQSLGQGPEFLIYFQGTGAADDSGLPNDRFFAVRPEGSVSTLKIQRTERGDSAVYLCASSSLGDQETQYFGPGTRLLVL.

CDR3 nucleotides: TGTGCCAGCAGTCGCCTCAGGGGCGCAGACACTGAAGCTTTCTTT. It is translated as CASSRLRGADTEAFF. The chain carries TRBV27 and TRBJ1-1; possibly TRBD1 for D (6 bases). The CDR3 totals 15 residues. V was cut by 5 bases and J by 3 bases, with 16 bases left in between. Germline V CDR1 and CDR2: MNHEY, SMNVEV (reference sequence).

The chain couples TRBV20-1 to TRBJ2-7, with 11 bases aligning to TRBD1. From germline, CDR1 is DFQATT and CDR2 SNEGSKA (reference sequence). Germline trimming cut 6 bases from V and 4 bases from J; bases unmatched to any gene: 5. This CDR3 contains 13 residues. The CDR3 region has the DNA TGCAGTGCCGGCCGGGACAGGGGGTACGAGCAGTACTTC. The encoded protein is CSAGRDRGYEQYF.

This rearrangement joins TRBV27 to TRBJ2-1; D remains ambiguous. This CDR3 is built from 15 residues. Germline-derived CDR1 and CDR2 are MNHEY and SMNVEV (reference sequence). Trimming removed 2 bases from V and 0 bases from J, with 8 bases in between. Here the CDR3 DNA reads TGTGCCAGCAGTTTAGAACTGGGCTCCTACAATGAGCAGTTCTTC. Amino acid sequence: CASSLELGSYNEQFF.

A few counts support this clonotype. V is TRBV6-1 and J is TRBJ2-1; TRBD1 matches 12 bases. CDR3 length: 13 amino acids. V was clipped by 6 bases and J by 8 bases; unmatched bases: 2. Germline V gene sequence: CDR1 MNHNS, CDR2 SASEGT. This CDR3 is CASRGQGADEQFF. In nucleotides, the CDR3 is TGTGCCAGCAGGGGACAGGGGGCCGATGAGCAGTTCTTC.

The CDR3 DNA sequence: TGCAGTGCTACTAAAATACTAGCGGATACGCAGTATTTT. It codes for CSATKILADTQYF. The J gene is TRBJ2-3, the V gene TRBV20-1; 7 nucleotides match TRBD2. Looked up from germline, CDR1 is DFQATT and CDR2 is SNEGSKA (reference sequence). J gave up 6 bases and V 4 bases, and 7 bases lay outside the gene matches. This CDR3 is 13 amino acids long.

CDR3 protein: CASSRQGAGNQPQHF. The CDR3 DNA sequence: TGTGCCAGCAGTCGACAGGGGGCGGGTAATCAGCCCCAGCATTTT. The genes are TRBV27 and TRBJ1-5, with 10 nucleotides matching TRBD1. V lost 5 bases to trimming and J lost 4 bases; unmatched junction nucleotides: 5. There are 15 residues in the CDR3. Germline lookup yields CDR1 MNHEY and CDR2 SMNVEV (reference sequence).

This clonotype has only a few counts. The chain is built from TRBV19 and TRBJ2-5; 7 bases agree with TRBD2. This CDR3 comprises 15 residues. The germline V gene has CDR1 LNHDA and CDR2 SQIVND (reference sequence). The V gene end was trimmed by 3 bases and the J gene end by 1 base; junction bases not matched to a gene: 5. The CDR3 spells CASSIGGGIQETQYF. The CDR3 DNA follows: TGTGCCAGTAGTATTGGGGGAGGGATCCAAGAGACCCAGTACTTC.

V gene TRBV7-2 combines with J gene TRBJ2-7; 10 nucleotides align to TRBD1. Trimming at V came to 5 bases and at J to 3 bases, leaving 1 base not matched to a gene. Germline lookup yields CDR1 SGHTA and CDR2 FQGNSA. CDR3 length equals 13 residues. CDR3 residues: CASSRDRGYEQYF. CDR3 coding DNA: TGTGCCAGCAGCCGGGACAGGGGCTACGAGCAGTACTTC.

This chain uses TRBV6-1 with TRBJ2-1; D is perhaps TRBD2 (5 bases). CDR3 length: 13 residues. The germline V gene encodes CDR1 MNHNS and CDR2 SASEGT. Trimming pared 1 base from V and 10 bases from J, leaving 11 bases between. The CDR3 DNA reads TGTGCCAGCAGTGAAGTGAGGGCACGGGAGCAGTTCTTC. It yields the protein CASSEVRAREQFF.

The table lists this clonotype with a few counts. The genes are TRBV28 and TRBJ1-2; TRBD1 matches 9 bases. CDR3 length: 17 amino acids. V was clipped by 7 bases and J by 8 bases; unmatched bases: 20. CDR1 and CDR2 (germline): MDHEN, SYDVKM. DNA of the CDR3: TGTGCCAGCATCCCACCGGGACAGGGAATGATGAATGGGGGCTACACCTTC. Its translation is CASIPPGQGMMNGGYTF.

The rearrangement uses TRBV6-1 and TRBJ2-3; tentatively, D is TRBD2 (5 bases). The CDR3 contains 13 residues. The V and J ends lost 6 bases and 5 bases respectively, with 12 bases between them. Germline V CDR1 and CDR2: MNHNS, SASEGT. The CDR3, as DNA: TGTGCCAGCAGCGTAATGAGGGTAGATACGCAGTATTTT. Amino acids: CASSVMRVDTQYF.

This clonotype appeared a few times. The rearrangement joins TRBV27 to TRBJ1-1; 7 bases fit TRBD1. CDR3 length: 14 amino acids. Germline loops: CDR1 MNHEY, CDR2 SMNVEV (reference sequence). V shed 6 bases, J shed 4 bases, and the junction held 8 bases outside the gene matches. In DNA, the CDR3 is TGTGCCAGCAGGCCTAAGGGGGCCATCACTGAAGCTTTCTTT. This encodes CASRPKGAITEAFF.

This clonotype is medium-sized (0.01 to 0.1%) by share. The chain links TRBV2 to TRBJ2-7, with TRBD1 matching 7 bases. CDR3 length equals 12 residues. V lost 6 bases and J lost 7; bases outside the gene matches: 6. The V gene's germline CDR1 is SNHLY and CDR2 FYNNEI. CDR3 protein: CASSRGQSEQYF. CDR3 in DNA: TGTGCCAGCAGCCGGGGACAGAGTGAGCAGTACTTC.

The V call is TRBV19, the J call TRBJ1-5; D is possibly TRBD1 (5 bases). The CDR3 spans 14 residues. V lost 5 bases and J 6 bases, leaving 14 bases between the germline ends. The germline V gene has CDR1 LNHDA and CDR2 SQIVND (reference sequence). The CDR3, as DNA: TGTGCCAGTAGTGGGGGGGGTATTCCTCAGCCCCAGCATTTT. The encoded protein is CASSGGGIPQPQHF.

J is TRBJ2-6 and V is TRBV27; TRBD1 is a possible D gene (6 bases). Between the trimmed V and J ends, which lost 6 bases and 2 bases, there was a span of 17 bases. Germline CDR1 MNHEY, CDR2 SMNVEV (reference sequence). CDR3 length: 17 amino acids. The CDR3 protein is CASSATSYRAGANVLTF. CDR3 bases: TGTGCCAGCAGCGCCACCTCATACAGGGCTGGGGCCAACGTCCTGACTTTC. The whole variable domain, remainder taken from reference TRBV27 and TRBJ2-6, is EAQVTQNPRYLITVTGKKLTVTCSQNMNHEYMSWYRQDPGLGLRQIYYSMNVEVTDKGDVPEGYKVSRKEKRNFPLILESPSPNQTSLYFCASSATSYRAGANVLTFGAGSRLTVL.

This clonotype was counted between two and nine times. This chain joins TRBV28 and TRBJ1-1; D is possibly TRBD1 (6 bases). The V end lost 2 bases, the J end lost 3 bases, and 19 bases lay between the germline ends. The CDR3 length is 17 residues. Germline V gives CDR1 MDHEN, CDR2 SYDVKM. The CDR3 bases are TGTGCCAGCAGTTTAGGGGGACCCTCAGGGGCGGACACTGAAGCTTTCTTT. This encodes CASSLGGPSGADTEAFF.

The chain carries TRBV25-1 and TRBJ2-7, with D perhaps TRBD1 (6 bases). Germline loops: CDR1 MGHDK, CDR2 SYGVNS. The CDR3 consists of 13 residues. V gave up 4 bases and J gave up 2 bases, with 9 bases separating them. In DNA form, the CDR3 reads TGTGCCAGCAGTGGGACAGCGGCCTACGAGCAGTACTTC. As protein: CASSGTAAYEQYF.

There are a few counts of this clonotype. J is TRBJ2-1 and V is TRBV7-2, with D tentatively TRBD2 (6 bases). In germline, CDR1 is SGHTA, CDR2 FQGNSA. Trimming stripped 0 bases from V and 7 bases from J, with 10 bases between. This CDR3 comprises 14 residues. The CDR3 nucleotides read TGTGCCAGCAGCTTAGCGGTAGGGAGGAATGAGCAGTTCTTC. It specifies CASSLAVGRNEQFF.

On this clonotype itself: Its ends do not fully match the called genes, so a read error is possible. This chain connects TRBV7-2 to TRBJ2-7, with TRBD2 identical over 9 bases. CDR3 size: 15 residues. Germline CDR1 is SGHTA and CDR2 is FQGNSA. In nucleotides, the CDR3 is TGTGCCAGCAGCGGGGGACTAGCAGGCGCAGGGGAGCAGCACTTC. As protein: CASSGGLAGAGEQHF.

This clonotype occurred a few times. The rearrangement links TRBV6-1 to TRBJ1-2; the D is unclear. The V gene lost 5 bases and the J gene lost 8 bases, with 12 bases spanning the gap. CDR1 is MNHNS and CDR2 is SASEGT in the germline V gene. The CDR3 spans 12 residues. CDR3 in amino acids: CASSTSEFGYTF. The CDR3 bases are TGTGCCAGCAGTACCTCAGAGTTCGGCTACACCTTC.

The chain is built from TRBV6-1 and TRBJ2-5; no reliable D call. Trimming left V 6 bases short and J 7 bases short, with 9 bases between. Germline-derived CDR1 and CDR2 are MNHNS and SASEGT. This CDR3 has 11 residues. CDR3 sequence (DNA): TGTGCCAGCAGCCACGCCGGGACCCAGTACTTC. Amino acids: CASSHAGTQYF.

The V gene is TRBV20-1, the J gene TRBJ2-3; 7 bases line up with TRBD2. This CDR3 has 14 amino acids. V was clipped by 2 bases and J by 1 base; unmatched bases: 3. Germline CDR1 and CDR2: DFQATT and SNEGSKA (reference sequence). The CDR3 is CSARYTSGTDTQYF. The CDR3 coding sequence is TGCAGTGCTAGATATACTAGCGGCACAGATACGCAGTATTTT.

In its sample, this clonotype was seen once. The chain couples TRBV18 to TRBJ2-5; a possible D gene is TRBD2 (5 bases). The CDR3 loop spans 16 amino acids. V was shortened by 3 bases and J by 3 bases, with 17 bases between the two germline ends. Germline CDR1 is KGHSH and CDR2 is LQKENI. CDR3 DNA: TGTGCCAGCTCACCCTTAAGACTAACCACTGAAGAGACCCAGTACTTC. Translation: CASSPLRLTTEETQYF.

There are a few counts of this clonotype. The chain combines TRBV4-3 with TRBJ1-2, with TRBD1 matching over 7 bases. Germline CDR1 is LGHNA and CDR2 is YSLEER. The CDR3 loop spans 16 amino acids. Germline trimming cut 5 bases from V and 5 bases from J; bases unmatched to any gene: 14. In DNA, the CDR3 is TGCGCCAGCAGCTCGGGGAGGGGGCGCCTCCTTTATGGCTACACCTTC. Its protein product is CASSSGRGRLLYGYTF.